One sample yielded the 19 T cell receptor beta chains listed below, sequenced in a study of blood T cell repertoires in COVID-19. Produced via immunoSEQ multiplex PCR; TCRdb's table is partial and in-frame only. The sample lists some 700,000 clones, over 80% occurring once. The material sequenced was peripheral blood. These receptors came from a woman between 18 and 29 years old with acute or convalescent COVID-19.

The gene calls are TRBV30 and TRBJ1-2, with D possibly being TRBD1 (6 bases). There are 14 residues in the CDR3. Germline CDR1 and CDR2: GTSNPN and SVGIG (reference sequence). V was clipped by 2 bases and J by 8 bases, with 18 bases between them. This CDR3 reads CAWSFTDRLRGYTF. The CDR3 nucleotides read TGTGCCTGGAGTTTCACCGACAGGCTCAGGGGCTACACCTTC.

The rearrangement joins TRBV4-1 to TRBJ2-7; no firm D call. There are 13 residues in the CDR3. Trimming removed 4 bases from V and 2 bases from J, with 9 bases in between. CDR1 MGHRA and CDR2 YSYEKL come from the germline V gene. As DNA, the CDR3 is TGCGCCAGCAGCCTCGACACCGCCTACGAGCAGTACTTC. Translated: CASSLDTAYEQYF.

The chain couples TRBV7-6 to TRBJ1-6; TRBD1 matches 8 bases. Germline assignment: CDR1 SGHVS and CDR2 FNYEAQ. The V segment lost 6 bases and the J segment 9 bases; nucleotides outside the gene matches: 10. There are 15 residues in the CDR3. The CDR3, as DNA: TGTGCCAGCAGTCTTAGCGGACAGGGCGGTTCACCCCTCCACTTT. Translation: CASSLSGQGGSPLHF.

The V call is TRBV24-1, the J call TRBJ2-2; D may be TRBD1 (5 bases). This CDR3 is built from 15 residues. Germline V gene sequence: CDR1 KGHDR, CDR2 SFDVKD. Trimming removed 4 bases at V and 4 bases at J, with 12 bases between. Written as DNA, the CDR3 is TGTGCCACCAGTGAGTGGGGCCAAGGCACCGGGGAGCTGTTTTTT. Residues: CATSEWGQGTGELFF.

The rearrangement uses TRBV21-1 and TRBJ1-5; the table calls TRBD1, which could not be checked here. TRBV21-1 is reported as a pseudogene. CDR3 length: 20 amino acids. The CDR3 here is CASSNHFGTGGSCRNQPQHF. The CDR3 nucleotides read TGTGCCAGCAGCAACCACTTCGGGACAGGGGGTTCGTGCCGCAATCAGCCCCAGCATTTT.

The chain recombines TRBV7-8 with TRBJ1-5; 10 bases fit TRBD1. The CDR3 runs 17 residues. Germline values: CDR1 SGHVS, CDR2 FQNEAQ. The V gene end was trimmed by 4 bases and the J gene end by 3 bases; junction bases not matched to a gene: 9. The CDR3 DNA reads as TGTGCCAGCAGCTACCCGGGGGGACAGGGGACCAATCAGCCCCAGCATTTT. This codes for CASSYPGGQGTNQPQHF. The variable domain in full, completed from reference TRBV7-8 and TRBJ1-5, reads GAGVSQSPRYKVAKRGQDVALRCDPISGHVSLFWYQQALGQGPEFLTYFQNEAQLDKSGLPSDRFFAERPEGSVSTLKIQRTQQEDSAVYLCASSYPGGQGTNQPQHFGDGTRLSIL.

J is TRBJ2-1 and V is TRBV21-1; TRBD1 is the table's D call and was not checked against the DNA. TRBV21-1 is described as a pseudogene. The CDR3 consists of 14 residues. As DNA, the CDR3 is TGTGCCAGCGGACCGGGACAGGGGTGCAATGAGCAGTTCTTC. Its protein is CASGPGQGCNEQFF.

Points on this clone: Other DNA sequences in the sample encode the same CDR3. The chain carries TRBV5-1 and TRBJ2-3, with 9 bases matching TRBD1. Germline V gene lookup returns CDR1 SGHRS and CDR2 YFSETQ. The CDR3 has 14 amino acids. J lost 4 bases, V lost 0 bases, and 0 bases had no gene match. CDR3 DNA sequence: TGCGCCAGCAGCTTGGGACAGGGGGCAGATACGCAGTATTTT. Protein sequence: CASSLGQGADTQYF.

J is TRBJ2-7 and V is TRBV2; TRBD1 might be the D (6 bases). This CDR3 is built from 15 residues. V lost 6 bases, J lost 0 bases, and 15 bases lay in between. The V gene's germline CDR1 is SNHLY and CDR2 FYNNEI. CDR3 sequence (DNA): TGTGCCAGCAGAACTCTAGACAGGAGCTCCTACGAGCAGTACTTC. Translated, it gives CASRTLDRSSYEQYF.

The chain recombines TRBV6-4 with TRBJ2-1; 9 bases are shared with TRBD2. The CDR3 contains 15 residues. V dropped 4 bases and J dropped 2; count of bases not matched to a gene: 3. Germline CDR1 MRHNA, CDR2 SNTAGT. The CDR3 here is CASSVAGATYNEQFF. CDR3 bases: TGTGCCAGCAGTGTAGCGGGGGCAACCTACAATGAGCAGTTCTTC.

The rearrangement links TRBV5-1 to TRBJ1-1, with D unresolved. CDR1 and CDR2 from the germline V gene are SGHRS and YFSETQ. The CDR3 extends over 14 amino acids. Trimming took 0 bases from V and 0 from J, leaving 6 bases between them. CDR3 bases: TGCGCCAGCAGCTTGGAGGAGCTGAACACTGAAGCTTTCTTT. Translating it yields CASSLEELNTEAFF. Using reference TRBV5-1 and TRBJ1-1 for the parts outside the CDR3, the full variable domain is KAGVTQTPRYLIKTRGQQVTLSCSPISGHRSVSWYQQTPGQGLQFLFEYFSETQRNKGNFPGRFSGRQFSNSRSEMNVSTLELGDSALYLCASSLEELNTEAFFGQGTRLTVV.

Concerning this clone: The same CDR3 can be traced to other DNA sequences in this sample. The V and J genes are TRBV29-1 and TRBJ1-1; 7 bases agree with TRBD1. The germline V gene encodes CDR1 SQVTM and CDR2 ANQGSEA. CDR3 length equals 12 residues. After removal of 6 bases from V and 1 base from J, the junction contained 2 bases not matched to a gene. DNA for the CDR3: TGCAGCGTCGCAGGGGGGAACACTGAAGCTTTCTTT. Its translation is CSVAGGNTEAFF.

This rearrangement joins TRBV11-3 to TRBJ1-1; unclear D gene. Germline CDR1 is SGHNT and CDR2 is YENEEA. V was cut by 4 bases and J by 11 bases, with 14 bases left in between. This CDR3 comprises 12 residues. The CDR3 sequence: CASSSPPPAAFF. DNA of the CDR3: TGTGCCAGCAGCTCCCCGCCTCCAGCGGCTTTCTTT.

To note about this clone: A read error may produce the germline difference seen at one junction end. The rearrangement links TRBV12-3 or TRBV12-4 to TRBJ2-1; 7 nucleotides agree with TRBD2. There are 13 residues in the CDR3. In DNA, the CDR3 is TGTGCCGGCAGTTTAGGAGGGAGGGATGAGCAGTTCTTC. It encodes CAGSLGGRDEQFF.

The chain joins TRBV12-3 or TRBV12-4 to TRBJ1-6; D is unclear. Trimming pared 6 bases from V and 2 bases from J, leaving 5 bases between. The CDR3 loop spans 13 amino acids. In DNA form, the CDR3 reads TGTGCCAGCAGCGGGGCCTATAATTCACCCCTCCACTTT. Protein product: CASSGAYNSPLHF.

This sequence joins TRBV7-9 and TRBJ1-4; 10 bases agree with TRBD1. This CDR3 spans 14 amino acids. Trimming removed 5 bases from V and 6 bases from J; junction bases left unmatched: 3. Germline values: CDR1 SEHNR, CDR2 FQNEAQ (reference sequence). CDR3: CASSPDRGHEKLFF. For the CDR3, the DNA is TGTGCCAGCAGCCCAGACAGGGGGCATGAAAAACTGTTTTTT.

This clone was counted between two and nine times. The chain is built from TRBV6-1 and TRBJ1-2, with D possibly matching TRBD1 (5 bases). Germline V gene data show CDR1 as MNHNS and CDR2 as SASEGT. With 1 base removed from V and 3 bases from J, the gap between germline ends came to 12 bases. The CDR3 has 15 amino acids. CDR3 loop: CASSEVAGSYYGYTF. CDR3 nucleotide sequence: TGTGCCAGCAGTGAAGTGGCAGGGTCATACTATGGCTACACCTTC.

The CDR3 region has the DNA TGTGCCAGCAGTGAACGCAGGGGGTATACCGGGGAGCTGTTTTTT. Its translation: CASSERRGYTGELFF. V and J are TRBV6-1 and TRBJ2-2; 7 bases match TRBD1. The CDR3 consists of 15 residues. Losses at the gene ends were 2 bases for V and 5 bases for J; bases not matched to a gene: 5. Germline V CDR1 and CDR2: MNHNS, SASEGT.

The chain recombines TRBV29-1 with TRBJ2-2; the D gene is possibly TRBD1 (6 bases). The CDR3 sequence is 15 residues long. Per germline, CDR1 SQVTM and CDR2 ANQGSEA. V lost 6 bases and J 3 bases, leaving 17 bases between the germline ends. CDR3 sequence: CSVLQGPQYTGELFF. CDR3 nucleotide sequence: TGCAGCGTCCTACAGGGTCCCCAATACACCGGGGAGCTGTTTTTT.